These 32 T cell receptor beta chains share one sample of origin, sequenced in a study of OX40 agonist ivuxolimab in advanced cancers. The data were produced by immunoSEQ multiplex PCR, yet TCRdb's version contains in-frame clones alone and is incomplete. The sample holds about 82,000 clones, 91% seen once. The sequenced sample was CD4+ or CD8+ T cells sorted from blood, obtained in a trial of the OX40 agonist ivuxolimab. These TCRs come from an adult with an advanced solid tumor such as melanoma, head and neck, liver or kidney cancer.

Written as DNA, the CDR3 is TGTGCCAGTAGTATAGGAGGCTCGTCGAACACCGGGGAGCTGTTTTTT. Its translation is CASSIGGSSNTGELFF. This chain uses TRBV19 with TRBJ2-2; D ambiguous. Trimming cost V 1 base and J 0 bases, with 9 bases left between them. Germline values: CDR1 LNHDA, CDR2 SQIVND (reference sequence). This CDR3 region has 16 residues. Filled out from reference TRBV19 and TRBJ2-2, the complete variable domain reads DGGITQSPKYLFRKEGQNVTLSCEQNLNHDAMYWYRQDPGQGLRLIYYSQIVNDFQKGDIAEGYSVSREKKESFPLTVTSAQKNPTAFYLCASSIGGSSNTGELFFGEGSRLTVL.

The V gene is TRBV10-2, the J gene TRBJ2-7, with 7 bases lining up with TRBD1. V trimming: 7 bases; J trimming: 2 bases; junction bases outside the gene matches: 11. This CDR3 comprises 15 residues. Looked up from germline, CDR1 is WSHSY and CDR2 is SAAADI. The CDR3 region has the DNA TGCGCCAGCACTCCACAGGACAGGAGCACCTACGAGCAGTACTTC. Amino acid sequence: CASTPQDRSTYEQYF.

The CDR3 nucleotides are TGTGCCTGGACCAACAACGGGGGCGAGCAGTACTTC. This translates into CAWTNNGGEQYF. The rearrangement links TRBV30 to TRBJ2-7; D is perhaps TRBD2 (6 bases). CDR3 size: 12 residues. Between the trimmed V and J ends, which lost 4 bases and 6 bases, there was a span of 13 bases. Germline V gene data show CDR1 as GTSNPN and CDR2 as SVGIG (reference sequence).

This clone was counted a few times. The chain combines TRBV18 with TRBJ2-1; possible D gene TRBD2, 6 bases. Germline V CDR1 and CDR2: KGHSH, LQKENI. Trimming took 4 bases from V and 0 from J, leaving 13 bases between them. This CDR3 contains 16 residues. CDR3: CASSLSSGSSYNEQFF. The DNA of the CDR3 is TGTGCCAGCTCACTCAGTTCCGGGAGCTCCTACAATGAGCAGTTCTTC. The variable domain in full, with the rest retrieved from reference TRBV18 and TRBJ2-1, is NAGVMQNPRHLVRRRGQEARLRCSPMKGHSHVYWYRQLPEEGLKFMVYLQKENIIDESGMPKERFSAEFPKEGPSILRIQQVVRGDSAAYFCASSLSSGSSYNEQFFGPGTRLTVL.

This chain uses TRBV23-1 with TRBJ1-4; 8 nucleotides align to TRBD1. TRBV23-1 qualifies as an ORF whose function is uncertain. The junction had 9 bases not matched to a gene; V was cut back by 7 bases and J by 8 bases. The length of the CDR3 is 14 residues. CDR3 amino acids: CASKTQGAGEKLFF. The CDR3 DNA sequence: TGCGCCAGCAAAACTCAGGGGGCGGGAGAAAAACTGTTTTTT.

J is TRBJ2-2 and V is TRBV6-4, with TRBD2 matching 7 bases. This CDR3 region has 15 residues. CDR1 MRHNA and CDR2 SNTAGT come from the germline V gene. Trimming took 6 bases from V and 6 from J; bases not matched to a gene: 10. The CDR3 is CASRTLAVVPGELFF. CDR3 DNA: TGTGCCAGCAGGACCCTAGCGGTAGTCCCCGGGGAGCTGTTTTTT.

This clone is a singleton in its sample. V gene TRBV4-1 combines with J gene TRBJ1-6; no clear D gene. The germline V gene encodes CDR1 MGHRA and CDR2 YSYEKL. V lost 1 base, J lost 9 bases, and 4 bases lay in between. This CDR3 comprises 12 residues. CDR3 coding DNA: TGCGCCAGCAGCCAAGTCCGTTCACCCCTCCACTTT. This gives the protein CASSQVRSPLHF.

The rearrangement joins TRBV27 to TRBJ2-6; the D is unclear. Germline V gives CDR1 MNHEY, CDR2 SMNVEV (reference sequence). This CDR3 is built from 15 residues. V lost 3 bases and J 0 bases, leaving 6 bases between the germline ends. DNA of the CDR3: TGTGCCAGCAGTTTGTGGAGCTCTGGGGCCAACGTCCTGACTTTC. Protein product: CASSLWSSGANVLTF.

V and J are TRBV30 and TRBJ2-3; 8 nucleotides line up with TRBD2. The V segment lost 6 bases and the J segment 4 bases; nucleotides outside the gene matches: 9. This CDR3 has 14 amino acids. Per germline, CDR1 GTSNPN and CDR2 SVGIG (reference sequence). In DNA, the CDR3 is TGTGCCTGTGGGTCGGGACTAGTCCCAGATACGCAGTATTTT. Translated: CACGSGLVPDTQYF.

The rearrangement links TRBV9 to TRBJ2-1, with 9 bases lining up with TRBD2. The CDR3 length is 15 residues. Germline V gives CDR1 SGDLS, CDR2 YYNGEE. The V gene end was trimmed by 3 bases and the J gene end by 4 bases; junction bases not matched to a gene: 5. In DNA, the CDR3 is TGTGCCAGCAGCGCGAGACTAGCGGAATACAATGAGCAGTTCTTC. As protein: CASSARLAEYNEQFF.

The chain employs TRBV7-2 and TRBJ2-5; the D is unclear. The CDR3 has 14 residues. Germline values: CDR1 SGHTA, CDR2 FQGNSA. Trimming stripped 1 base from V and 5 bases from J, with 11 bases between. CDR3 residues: CASSLGEPAETQYF. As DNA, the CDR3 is TGTGCCAGCAGCTTAGGCGAACCGGCGGAGACCCAGTACTTC.

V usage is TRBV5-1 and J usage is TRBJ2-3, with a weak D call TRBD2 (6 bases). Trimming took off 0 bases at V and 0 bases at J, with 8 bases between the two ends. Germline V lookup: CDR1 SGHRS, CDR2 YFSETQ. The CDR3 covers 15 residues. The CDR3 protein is CASSLGLESTDTQYF. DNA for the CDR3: TGCGCCAGCAGCTTGGGACTAGAAAGCACAGATACGCAGTATTTT.

For the CDR3, the DNA is TGTGCCAGCAGCGTGATGGAGGAGAGCACTGAAGCTTTCTTT. Its translation is CASSVMEESTEAFF. The chain is built from TRBV9 and TRBJ1-1, with D uncertain. The V end was cut by 2 bases, the J end by 4 bases, with 12 bases between. This CDR3 has 14 residues. Germline values: CDR1 SGDLS, CDR2 YYNGEE.

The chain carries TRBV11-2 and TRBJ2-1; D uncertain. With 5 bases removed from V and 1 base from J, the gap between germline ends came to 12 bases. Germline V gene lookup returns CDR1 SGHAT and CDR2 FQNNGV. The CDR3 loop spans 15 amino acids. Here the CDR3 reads CASSPEVQSYNEQFF. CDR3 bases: TGTGCCAGCAGCCCGGAAGTACAATCCTACAATGAGCAGTTCTTC.

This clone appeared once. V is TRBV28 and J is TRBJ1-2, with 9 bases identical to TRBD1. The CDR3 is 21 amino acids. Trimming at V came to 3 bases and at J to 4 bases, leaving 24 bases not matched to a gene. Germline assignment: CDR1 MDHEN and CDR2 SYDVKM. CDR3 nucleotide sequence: TGTGCCAGCAGTTTTCGTAGGGACAGGGCGAGGAAGGACGAACCCTTCTATGGCTACACCTTC. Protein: CASSFRRDRARKDEPFYGYTF.

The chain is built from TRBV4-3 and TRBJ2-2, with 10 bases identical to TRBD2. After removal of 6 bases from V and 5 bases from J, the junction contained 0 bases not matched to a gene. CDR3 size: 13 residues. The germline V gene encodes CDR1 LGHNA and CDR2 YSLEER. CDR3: CASRLAGTGELFF. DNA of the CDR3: TGCGCCAGCAGACTAGCGGGGACCGGGGAGCTGTTTTTT.

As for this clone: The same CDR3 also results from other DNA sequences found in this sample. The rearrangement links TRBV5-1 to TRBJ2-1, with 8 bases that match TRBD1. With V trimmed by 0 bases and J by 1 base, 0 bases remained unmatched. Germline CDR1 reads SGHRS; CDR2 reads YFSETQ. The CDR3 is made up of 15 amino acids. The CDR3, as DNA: TGCGCCAGCAGCTTGGGACAGGGGTCCTACAATGAGCAGTTCTTC. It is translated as CASSLGQGSYNEQFF.

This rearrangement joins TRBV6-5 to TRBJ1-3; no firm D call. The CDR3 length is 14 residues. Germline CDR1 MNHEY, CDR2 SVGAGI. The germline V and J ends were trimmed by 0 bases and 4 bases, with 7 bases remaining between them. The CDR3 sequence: CASSYSLTGNTIYF. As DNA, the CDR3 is TGTGCCAGCAGTTACTCGCTCACCGGAAACACCATATATTTT.

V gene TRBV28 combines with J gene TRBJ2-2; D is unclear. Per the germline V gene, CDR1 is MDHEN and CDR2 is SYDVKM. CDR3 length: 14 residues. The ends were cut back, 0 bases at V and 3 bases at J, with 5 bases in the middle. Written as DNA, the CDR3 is TGTGCCAGCAGTTTATGGGCGGACACCGGGGAGCTGTTTTTT. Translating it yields CASSLWADTGELFF. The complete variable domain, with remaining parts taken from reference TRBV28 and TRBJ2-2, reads DVKVTQSSRYLVKRTGEKVFLECVQDMDHENMFWYRQDPGLGLRLIYFSYDVKMKEKGDIPEGYSVSREKKERFSLILESASTNQTSMYLCASSLWADTGELFFGEGSRLTVL.

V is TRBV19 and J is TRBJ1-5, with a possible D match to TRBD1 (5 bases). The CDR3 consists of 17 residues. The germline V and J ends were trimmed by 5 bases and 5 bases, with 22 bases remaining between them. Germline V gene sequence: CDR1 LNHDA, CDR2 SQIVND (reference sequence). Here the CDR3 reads CASSQFRGTKGDQPQHF. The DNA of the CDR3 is TGTGCCAGTAGTCAATTCCGCGGGACGAAAGGCGATCAGCCCCAGCATTTT. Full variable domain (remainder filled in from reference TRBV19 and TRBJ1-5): DGGITQSPKYLFRKEGQNVTLSCEQNLNHDAMYWYRQDPGQGLRLIYYSQIVNDFQKGDIAEGYSVSREKKESFPLTVTSAQKNPTAFYLCASSQFRGTKGDQPQHFGDGTRLSIL.

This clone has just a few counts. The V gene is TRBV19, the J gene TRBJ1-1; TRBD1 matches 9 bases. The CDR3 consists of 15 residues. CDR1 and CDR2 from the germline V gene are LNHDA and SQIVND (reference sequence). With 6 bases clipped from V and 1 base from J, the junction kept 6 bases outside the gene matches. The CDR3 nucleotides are TGTGCCAGTAGCCTCGGGACAGGGAAGAACACTGAAGCTTTCTTT. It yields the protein CASSLGTGKNTEAFF.

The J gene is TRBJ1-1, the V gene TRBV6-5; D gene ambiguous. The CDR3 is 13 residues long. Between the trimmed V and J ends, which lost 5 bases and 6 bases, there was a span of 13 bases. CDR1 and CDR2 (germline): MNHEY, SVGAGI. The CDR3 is CASSLGRRAEAFF. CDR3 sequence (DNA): TGTGCCAGCAGTCTAGGGAGGAGGGCTGAAGCTTTCTTT.

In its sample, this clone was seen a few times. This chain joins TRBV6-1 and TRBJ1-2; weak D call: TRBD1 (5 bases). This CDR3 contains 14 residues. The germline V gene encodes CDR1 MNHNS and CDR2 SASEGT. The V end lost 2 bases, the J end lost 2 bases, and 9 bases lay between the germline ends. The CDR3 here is CASSERGLNYGYTF. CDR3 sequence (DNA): TGTGCCAGCAGTGAACGGGGCCTGAACTATGGCTACACCTTC.

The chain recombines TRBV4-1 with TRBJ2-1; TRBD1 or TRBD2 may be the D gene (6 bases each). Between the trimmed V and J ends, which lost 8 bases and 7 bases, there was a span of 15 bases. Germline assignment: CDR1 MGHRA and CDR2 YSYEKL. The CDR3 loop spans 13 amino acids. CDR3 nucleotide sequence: TGCGCCAGCTCCTTCCTAGGGGGGAATGAGCAGTTCTTC. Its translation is CASSFLGGNEQFF.

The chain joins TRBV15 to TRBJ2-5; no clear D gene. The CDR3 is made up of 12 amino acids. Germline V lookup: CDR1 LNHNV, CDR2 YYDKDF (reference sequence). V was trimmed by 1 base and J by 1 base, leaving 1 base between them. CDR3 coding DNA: TGTGCCACCAGCAGAGCCCAAGAGACCCAGTACTTC. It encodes CATSRAQETQYF.

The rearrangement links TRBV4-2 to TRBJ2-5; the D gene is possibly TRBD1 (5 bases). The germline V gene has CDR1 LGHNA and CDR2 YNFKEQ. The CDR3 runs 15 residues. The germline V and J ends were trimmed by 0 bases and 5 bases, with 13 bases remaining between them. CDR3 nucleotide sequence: TGTGCCAGCAGCCAAGATGCAGGGCCTCAGGAGACCCAGTACTTC. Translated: CASSQDAGPQETQYF.

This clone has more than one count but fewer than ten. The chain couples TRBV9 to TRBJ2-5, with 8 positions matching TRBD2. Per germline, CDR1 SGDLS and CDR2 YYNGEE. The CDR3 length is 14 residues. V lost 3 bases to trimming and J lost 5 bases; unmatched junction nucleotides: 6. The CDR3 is CASSARGLEETQYF. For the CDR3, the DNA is TGTGCCAGCAGCGCCCGGGGACTAGAGGAGACCCAGTACTTC.

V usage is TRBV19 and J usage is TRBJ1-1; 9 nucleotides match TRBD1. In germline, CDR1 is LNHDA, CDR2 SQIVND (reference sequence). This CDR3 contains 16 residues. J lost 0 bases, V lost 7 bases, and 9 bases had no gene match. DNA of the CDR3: TGTGCCAGTATGGAGGGGACAGGGCGTTTGAACACTGAAGCTTTCTTT. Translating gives CASMEGTGRLNTEAFF. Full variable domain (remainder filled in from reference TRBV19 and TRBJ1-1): DGGITQSPKYLFRKEGQNVTLSCEQNLNHDAMYWYRQDPGQGLRLIYYSQIVNDFQKGDIAEGYSVSREKKESFPLTVTSAQKNPTAFYLCASMEGTGRLNTEAFFGQGTRLTVV.

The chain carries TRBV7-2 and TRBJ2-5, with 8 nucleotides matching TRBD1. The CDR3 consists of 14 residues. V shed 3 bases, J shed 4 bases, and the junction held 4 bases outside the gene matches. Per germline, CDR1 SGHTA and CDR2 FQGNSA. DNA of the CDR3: TGTGCCAGCAGCTTGACAGGGGACAGAGAGACCCAGTACTTC. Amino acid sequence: CASSLTGDRETQYF.

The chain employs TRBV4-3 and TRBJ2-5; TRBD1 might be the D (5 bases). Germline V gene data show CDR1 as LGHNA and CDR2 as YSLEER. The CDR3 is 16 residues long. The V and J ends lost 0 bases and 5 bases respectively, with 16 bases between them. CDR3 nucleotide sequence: TGCGCCAGCAGCCAAGAAGCACCAGGGTCCGGGGAGACCCAGTACTTC. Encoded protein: CASSQEAPGSGETQYF.

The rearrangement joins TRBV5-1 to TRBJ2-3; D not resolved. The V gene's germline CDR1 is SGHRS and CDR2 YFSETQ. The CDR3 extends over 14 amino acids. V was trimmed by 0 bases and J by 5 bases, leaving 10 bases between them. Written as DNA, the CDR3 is TGCGCCAGCAGCTTGGCACAGAGAGGAGATACGCAGTATTTT. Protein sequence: CASSLAQRGDTQYF.

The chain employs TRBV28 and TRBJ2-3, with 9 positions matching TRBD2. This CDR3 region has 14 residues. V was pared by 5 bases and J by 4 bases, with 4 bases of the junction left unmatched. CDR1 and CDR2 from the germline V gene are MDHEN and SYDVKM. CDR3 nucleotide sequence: TGTGCCAGCAGTGGAGCGGGAGGCCCAGATACGCAGTATTTT. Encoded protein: CASSGAGGPDTQYF.